Shown below are 11 T cell receptor beta chains from a single sample sequenced in a study of blood T cell repertoires in COVID-19. Repertoires were generated with immunoSEQ multiplex PCR, while TCRdb's copy carries only in-frame clones and drops some. The repertoire holds tens of thousands of clones, with 85% as singletons. Sequenced sample: peripheral blood. The source of these receptors is a man aged 45-65 years with COVID-19, enrolled during active disease.

The chain links TRBV19 to TRBJ1-5, with TRBD1 matching over 10 bases. Germline-derived CDR1 and CDR2 are LNHDA and SQIVND (reference sequence). The length of the CDR3 is 16 residues. The ends lost 4 bases at V and 5 bases at J; junction bases unmatched: 8. Here the CDR3 DNA reads TGTGCCAGTAGTACCGCGGACAGGGGGAATTATCAGCCCCAGCATTTT. Translated, it gives CASSTADRGNYQPQHF. The full variable domain, with the rest looked up from reference TRBV19 and TRBJ1-5, is DGGITQSPKYLFRKEGQNVTLSCEQNLNHDAMYWYRQDPGQGLRLIYYSQIVNDFQKGDIAEGYSVSREKKESFPLTVTSAQKNPTAFYLCASSTADRGNYQPQHFGDGTRLSIL.

The rearrangement joins TRBV18 to TRBJ2-5, with 9 positions matching TRBD2. The germline gives CDR1 KGHSH, CDR2 LQKENI. J lost 4 bases, V lost 2 bases, and 8 bases had no gene match. There are 16 residues in the CDR3. The DNA of the CDR3 is TGTGCCAGCTCACCATGGCTAGCGGGGACTCGAGAGACCCAGTACTTC. Its translation is CASSPWLAGTRETQYF.

CDR3 sequence (DNA): TGTGCCAGCAGCGCCAGGACAGGGATTACGGAGACCCAGTACTTC. As protein: CASSARTGITETQYF. The chain recombines TRBV5-8 with TRBJ2-5; 8 nucleotides agree with TRBD1. This CDR3 has 15 amino acids. V lost 4 bases, J lost 5 bases, and 10 bases stayed unmatched. Germline lookup yields CDR1 SGHTS and CDR2 YDEGEE.

This clone has only a few counts. V and J are TRBV25-1 and TRBJ2-7; TRBD1 matches at 8 bases. This CDR3 spans 18 amino acids. Germline V gene sequence: CDR1 MGHDK, CDR2 SYGVNS. With 6 bases clipped from V and 6 bases from J, the junction kept 22 bases outside the gene matches. This CDR3 is CASRDADGQGPKPAEQYF. CDR3 nucleotides: TGTGCCAGCAGGGACGCGGATGGACAGGGCCCTAAGCCGGCCGAGCAGTACTTC.

The chain carries TRBV11-2 and TRBJ1-3, with TRBD1 matching over 11 bases. V was pared by 4 bases and J by 2 bases, with 1 base of the junction left unmatched. Germline V gives CDR1 SGHAT, CDR2 FQNNGV. The CDR3 spans 15 residues. The CDR3 nucleotides are TGTGCCAGCAGCTGGGACAGGGGGACTGGAAACACCATATATTTT. It is translated as CASSWDRGTGNTIYF.

The gene calls are TRBV6-4 and TRBJ1-3; possible D gene TRBD1, 6 bases. Germline CDR1 is MRHNA and CDR2 is SNTAGT. The germline V and J ends were trimmed by 10 bases and 8 bases, with 21 bases remaining between them. The CDR3 runs to 14 residues. CDR3 nucleotide sequence: TGTGCCACCACCGACAGGAAGATTGCGGACACCATATATTTT. It codes for CATTDRKIADTIYF.

The CDR3, as DNA: TGTGCCACCAGCTTAAGACAGGGGAATTCACCCCTCCACTTT. It translates to CATSLRQGNSPLHF. The J gene is TRBJ1-6, the V gene TRBV15; 8 bases agree with TRBD1. Germline-derived CDR1 and CDR2 are LNHNV and YYDKDF (reference sequence). This CDR3 contains 14 residues. V trimming: 5 bases; J trimming: 7 bases; junction bases outside the gene matches: 4.

The chain carries TRBV19 and TRBJ1-2; perhaps TRBD1 as D (5 bases). Looked up from germline, CDR1 is LNHDA and CDR2 is SQIVND (reference sequence). Deletions cut 3 bases from V and 7 bases from J, with 12 bases between. The CDR3 contains 13 residues. The CDR3 region has the DNA TGTGCCAGTAGTATGGGGGGAGTCGGTGGCTACACCTTC. This codes for CASSMGGVGGYTF.

The genes are TRBV28 and TRBJ1-2; D is ambiguous. The length of the CDR3 is 12 residues. Per germline, CDR1 MDHEN and CDR2 SYDVKM. V was pared by 5 bases and J by 0 bases, with 4 bases between. CDR3 DNA: TGTGCCAGCAGTACAACTAACTATGGCTACACCTTC. Translated: CASSTTNYGYTF.

The genes are TRBV28 and TRBJ2-2, with D possibly matching TRBD2 (7 bases). Trimming removed 6 bases at V and 5 bases at J, with 13 bases between. Germline values: CDR1 MDHEN, CDR2 SYDVKM. The CDR3 contains 14 residues. The CDR3 region has the DNA TGTGCCAGCAGACTCGGGGGGCGAACCGGGGAGCTGTTTTTT. Protein: CASRLGGRTGELFF.

This chain connects TRBV29-1 to TRBJ2-7, with 7 bases aligning to TRBD2. With V trimmed by 6 bases and J by 6 bases, 11 bases remained unmatched. CDR3 length equals 13 residues. Germline CDR1 is SQVTM and CDR2 is ANQGSEA. The CDR3 sequence: CSVTTAGEGEQYF. Written as DNA, the CDR3 is TGCAGCGTAACCACCGCGGGAGAGGGCGAGCAGTACTTC.